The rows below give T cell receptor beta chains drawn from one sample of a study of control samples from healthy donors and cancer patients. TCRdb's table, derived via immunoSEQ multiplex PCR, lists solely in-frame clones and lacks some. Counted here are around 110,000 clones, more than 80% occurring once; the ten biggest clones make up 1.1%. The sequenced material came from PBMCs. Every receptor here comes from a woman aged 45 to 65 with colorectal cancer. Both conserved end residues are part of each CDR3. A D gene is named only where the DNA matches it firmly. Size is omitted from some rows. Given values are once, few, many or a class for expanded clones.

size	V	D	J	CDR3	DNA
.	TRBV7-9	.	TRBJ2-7	CASSYEQGLYEQYF	TGTGCCAGCAGCTACGAACAGGGACTCTACGAGCAGTACTTC
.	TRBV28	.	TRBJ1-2	CASSFVGARQGGYTF	TGTGCCAGCAGTTTCGTGGGCGCCCGCCAGGGAGGCTACACCTTC
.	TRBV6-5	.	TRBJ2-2	CASSRTLNTGELFF	TGTGCCAGCAGCAGGACCCTGAACACCGGGGAGCTGTTTTTT
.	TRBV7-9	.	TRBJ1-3	CASSFDTPTSGNTIYF	TGTGCCAGCAGCTTTGACACCCCGACCTCTGGAAACACCATATATTTT
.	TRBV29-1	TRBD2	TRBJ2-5	CSVRLAGGGETQYF	TGCAGCGTTAGACTAGCGGGAGGAGGGGAGACCCAGTACTTC
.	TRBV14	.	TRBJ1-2	CASSQGYSSNYGYTF	TGTGCCAGCAGCCAAGGCTACAGCTCTAACTATGGCTACACCTTC
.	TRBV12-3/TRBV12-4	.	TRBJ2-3	CASSSGMGDTQYF	TGTGCCAGCAGTTCGGGGATGGGAGATACGCAGTATTTT
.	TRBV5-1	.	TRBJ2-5	CASSLGPVVTQYF	TGCGCCAGCAGCTTGGGGCCAGTGGTGACCCAGTACTTC
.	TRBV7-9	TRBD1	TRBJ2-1	CASSLGPPGQGAYNEQFF	TGTGCCAGCAGCTTAGGGCCCCCGGGACAGGGTGCGTACAATGAGCAGTTCTTC
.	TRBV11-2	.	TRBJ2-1	CASSLVGQDYNEQFF	TGTGCCAGCAGCTTAGTTGGGCAAGACTACAATGAGCAGTTCTTC
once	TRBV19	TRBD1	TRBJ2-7	CASSDRGYEQYF	TGTGCCAGTTCGGACAGGGGCTACGAGCAGTACTTC
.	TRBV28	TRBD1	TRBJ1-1	CASLGGTGGMRTEAFF	TGTGCCAGCCTCGGTGGGACAGGGGGCATGCGGACTGAAGCTTTCTTT
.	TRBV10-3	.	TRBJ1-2	CAIRQSEMNRGYTF	TGTGCCATCAGACAGTCAGAGATGAATAGGGGCTACACCTTC
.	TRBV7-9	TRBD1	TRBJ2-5	CASSRRRTGTVPETQYF	TGTGCCAGCAGCCGCAGGAGAACCGGGACAGTACCAGAGACCCAGTACTTC
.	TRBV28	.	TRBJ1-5	CASIGGGRQPQHF	TGTGCCAGCATCGGAGGGGGTCGGCAGCCCCAGCATTTT
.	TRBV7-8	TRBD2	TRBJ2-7	CASSLEGTGGLYEQYF	TGTGCCAGCAGCTTAGAGGGGACGGGGGGGTTATACGAGCAGTACTTC
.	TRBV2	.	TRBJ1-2	CASSEQGHYGYTF	TGTGCCAGCAGTGAACAAGGGCACTATGGCTACACCTTC
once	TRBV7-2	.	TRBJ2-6	CASSPTRSGANVLTF	TGTGCCAGCAGCCCCACCCGCTCTGGGGCCAACGTCCTGACTTTC
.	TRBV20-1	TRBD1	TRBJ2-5	CSASQGQGYEETQYF	TGCAGTGCTAGTCAAGGACAGGGCTACGAAGAGACCCAGTACTTC
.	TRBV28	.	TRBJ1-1	CASSTHKQGNTEAFF	TGTGCCAGCAGTACCCACAAACAGGGAAACACTGAAGCTTTCTTT
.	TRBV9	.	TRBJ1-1	CASSVTMNTEAFF	TGTGCCAGCAGCGTGACTATGAACACTGAAGCTTTCTTT
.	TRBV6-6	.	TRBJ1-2	CASSLASGAQGYGYTF	TGTGCCAGCAGTTTGGCCTCGGGGGCGCAGGGCTATGGCTACACCTTC
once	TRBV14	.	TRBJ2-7	CASSTTGGLYREQYF	TGTGCCAGCAGCACAACAGGAGGGCTCTATCGCGAGCAGTACTTC
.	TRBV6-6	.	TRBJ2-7	CASSYQGGYEQYF	TGTGCCAGCAGCTACCAGGGGGGCTACGAGCAGTACTTC
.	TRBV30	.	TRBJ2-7	CAWGSGTHEQYF	TGTGCCTGGGGCAGCGGTACCCACGAGCAGTACTTC
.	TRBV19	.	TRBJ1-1	CASSISANTEAFF	TGTGCCAGTAGTATCTCAGCTAACACTGAAGCTTTCTTT
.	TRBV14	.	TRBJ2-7	CASSDSAYEQYF	TGTGCCAGCAGCGACAGCGCGTACGAGCAGTACTTC
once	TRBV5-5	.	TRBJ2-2	CASSLGALAPRTGELFF	TGTGCCAGCAGCTTGGGGGCCCTAGCGCCGCGGACCGGGGAGCTGTTTTTT
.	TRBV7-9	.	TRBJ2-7	CASSLVSGVEQYF	TGTGCCAGCAGCTTAGTTTCAGGGGTCGAGCAGTACTTC
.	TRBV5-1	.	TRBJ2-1	CASSLAQNSYNEQFF	TGCGCCAGCAGCTTGGCCCAGAACTCCTACAATGAGCAGTTCTTC
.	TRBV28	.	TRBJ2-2	CASSLWGTGSGNTGELFF	TGTGCCAGCAGTTTATGGGGGACCGGGTCAGGGAACACCGGGGAGCTGTTTTTT
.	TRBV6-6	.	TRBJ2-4	CASSPGPQGIQYF	TGTGCCAGCAGTCCCGGTCCCCAGGGCATTCAGTACTTC
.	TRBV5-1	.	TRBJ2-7	CASSSVSDTSYEQYF	TGCGCCAGCAGCTCGGTTTCGGACACCTCCTACGAGCAGTACTTC
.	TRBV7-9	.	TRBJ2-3	CASSLVTDTDTQYF	TGTGCCAGCAGCTTAGTGACAGACACAGATACGCAGTATTTT
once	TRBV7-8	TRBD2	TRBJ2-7	CASSLGQGAASGSYYEQYF	TGTGCCAGCAGCTTAGGTCAGGGGGCCGCTAGCGGGAGCTACTACGAGCAGTACTTC
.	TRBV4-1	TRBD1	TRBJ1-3	CASSFLGTGDYTIYF	TGCGCCAGCAGCTTCCTTGGGACAGGGGATTACACCATATATTTT
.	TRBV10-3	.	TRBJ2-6	CAISEEHSGANVLTF	TGTGCCATCAGTGAAGAACACTCTGGGGCCAACGTCCTGACTTTC